These T cell receptor beta chains were read from a single sample in a study of cytomegalovirus exposure and HLA in healthy donors. The assay was immunoSEQ multiplex PCR, and TCRdb's table has in-frame clones only and misses some. The sample consists of approximately 170,000 clones, 82% of them appearing once. Input material: PBMCs. Receptor source: a male donor in good health and CMV-seronegative. The conserved cysteine and the conserved F or W are not part of the CDR3 here. Fields, in order: V gene, J gene, D gene, CDR3 protein. D genes are given only for firm matches.

>TRBV5-1|TRBJ2-1|-
ASSLVPGGNYNEQF
>TRBV18|TRBJ1-3|-
ASSADAGGNTIY
>TRBV5-8|TRBJ2-1|TRBD2
ASSAAGLTSVEQF
>TRBV27|TRBJ1-4|-
ASSPRTNEKLF
>TRBV19|TRBJ2-3|-
ASIPHFGLSLY
>TRBV18|TRBJ2-3|-
ASSLQEGTDTQY
>TRBV7-7|TRBJ1-3|-
ASSLDRGNTIY
>TRBV5-1|TRBJ2-5|TRBD2
ASSLAASGNQETQY
>TRBV5-6|TRBJ1-1|TRBD1
ASSTTGGASEAF
>TRBV4-2|TRBJ2-7|TRBD2
ASSQGGGGIYEQY
>TRBV5-1|TRBJ2-7|TRBD1
ASSPTGGTSYEQY
>TRBV5-5|TRBJ1-2|-
ASSPKTNEAFGYT
>TRBV9|TRBJ2-2|-
ASSPTSDRSGELF
>TRBV29-1|TRBJ1-6|TRBD1
SARTGSNSPLH
>TRBV11-2|TRBJ2-4|TRBD2
ASSLTSGRTSF
>TRBV10-3|TRBJ1-2|-
AIGDRLANYGYT
>TRBV18|TRBJ2-3|TRBD1
ASSLGTGGVDTQY
>TRBV27|TRBJ2-7|-
ASRDNAYEQY
>TRBV7-2|TRBJ1-2|TRBD1
ASSIRSEGAYGYT
>TRBV5-4|TRBJ2-3|-
ASSLSPLGLGTTSTDTQY
>TRBV5-1|TRBJ2-6|-
ASRSNSGANVLT
>TRBV5-1|TRBJ1-3|-
ASSPNLDSGNTIY
>TRBV7-7|TRBJ2-7|TRBD2
ASSIGTSGKYEQY
>TRBV5-1|TRBJ1-1|-
ASSSTGFGTEAF
>TRBV28|TRBJ2-7|-
ASRPGRQGSSYEQY
>TRBV5-6|TRBJ1-1|TRBD1
ASSLQGRNTEAF
>TRBV2|TRBJ1-3|-
ASSEALQGKGNTIY
>TRBV29-1|TRBJ2-5|TRBD2
SVNPLGASGRAPQETQY
>TRBV4-1|TRBJ1-4|TRBD1
ASSESGMVWDSNEKLF
>TRBV19|TRBJ1-1|-
ASTSGRGNTEAF
>TRBV30|-|-
ASVRASDYEQY
>TRBV6-6|TRBJ1-5|TRBD1
ASRTGTGSNQPQH
>TRBV23-1|TRBJ2-7|TRBD1
ASVSGQVYEQY